This T cell receptor beta chain was observed in a study of blood T cell repertoires in COVID-19. Study in general: Material from acute and convalescent COVID-19 was sourced from the United States, Italy and Spain.

This table comes from immunoSEQ multiplex PCR, and its TCRdb copy is limited to in-frame clones, with some not included. Here the sample spans 200,000 to 300,000 clones, 85% to 90% being singletons. Germline V gene sequence: CDR1 SGHTA, CDR2 FQGNSA. This CDR3 comprises 16 residues. With 0 bases removed from V and 1 base from J, the gap between germline ends came to 9 bases. The genes are TRBV7-2 and TRBJ2-2; possibly TRBD2 for D (6 bases). This sequence was found in a man aged 40-49 years who had recovered from COVID-19. Material: PBMCs or T cells enriched from blood (not recorded which). The CDR3 spells CASSLASRGNTGELFF. The CDR3 DNA is TGTGCCAGCAGCTTAGCGTCGCGGGGGAACACCGGGGAGCTGTTTTTT.